This T cell receptor (beta chain) came from a study of human T cells and chemical hapten exposure. At the level of the study: Small discrepancies in pooled library volume mainly accounted for the varying TCR yields per sample.

V was clipped by 7 bases and J by 2 bases; unmatched bases: 15. This CDR3 has 17 amino acids. Germline-derived CDR1 and CDR2 are MNHEY and SVGEGT. Before extraction, the whole blood was not fractionated, and total RNA was taken from it. In its sample, this clonotype was seen many times. The library gave individual cDNA molecules unique molecular identifiers. In TCRdb, the 5' RACE reads were re-called with MiXCR into one record per CDR3 protein. Of about 140,000 distinct CDR3 sequences in the sample, roughly 4% were seen once. The clonotype comes from a female donor in good health. This rearrangement joins TRBV6-2 or TRBV6-3 to TRBJ2-7; TRBD2 matches 9 bases. DNA of the CDR3: TGTGCCAGCACCCCACGGGAAAGCGGGGGGCCCACCTACGAGCAGTACTTC. This sequence encodes CASTPRESGGPTYEQYF.